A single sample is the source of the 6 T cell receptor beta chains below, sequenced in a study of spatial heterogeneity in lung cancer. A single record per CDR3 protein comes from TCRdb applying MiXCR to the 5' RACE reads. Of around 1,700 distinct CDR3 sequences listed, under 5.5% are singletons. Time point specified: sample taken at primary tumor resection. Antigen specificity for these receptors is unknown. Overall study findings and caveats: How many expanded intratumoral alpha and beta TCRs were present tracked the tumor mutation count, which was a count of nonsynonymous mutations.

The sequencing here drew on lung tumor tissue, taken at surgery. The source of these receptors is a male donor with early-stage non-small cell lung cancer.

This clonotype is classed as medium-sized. In DNA form, the CDR3 reads TGTGCCAGCAGCGGGCGCGGACTCTTAGGGAATCAGCCCCAGCATTTT. As protein: CASSGRGLLGNQPQHF. V and J are TRBV27 and TRBJ1-5; D remains unclear. V lost 6 bases and J 4 bases, leaving 19 bases between the germline ends. The germline V gene encodes CDR1 MNHEY and CDR2 SMNVEV (reference sequence). The CDR3 is 16 amino acids.

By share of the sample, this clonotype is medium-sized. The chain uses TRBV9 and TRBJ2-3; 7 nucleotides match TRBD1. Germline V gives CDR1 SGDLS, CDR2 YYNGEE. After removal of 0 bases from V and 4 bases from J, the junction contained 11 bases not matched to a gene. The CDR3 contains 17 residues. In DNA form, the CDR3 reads TGTGCCAGCAGCGTAGGTGGCTATCCCGGACAGGCAGATACGCAGTATTTT. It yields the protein CASSVGGYPGQADTQYF.

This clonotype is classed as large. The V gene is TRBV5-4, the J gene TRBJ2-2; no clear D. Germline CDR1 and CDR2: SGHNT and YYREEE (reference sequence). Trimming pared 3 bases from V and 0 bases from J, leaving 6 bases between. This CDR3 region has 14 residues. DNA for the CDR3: TGTGCCAGCAGCTCGGACCCGAACACCGGGGAGCTGTTTTTT. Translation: CASSSDPNTGELFF.

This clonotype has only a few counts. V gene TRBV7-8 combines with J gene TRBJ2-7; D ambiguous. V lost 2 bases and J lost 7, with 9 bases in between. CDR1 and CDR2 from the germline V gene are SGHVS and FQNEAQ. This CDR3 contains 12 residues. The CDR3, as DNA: TGTGCCAGCAGCTTAACGACCCGGGAGCAGTACTTC. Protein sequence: CASSLTTREQYF.

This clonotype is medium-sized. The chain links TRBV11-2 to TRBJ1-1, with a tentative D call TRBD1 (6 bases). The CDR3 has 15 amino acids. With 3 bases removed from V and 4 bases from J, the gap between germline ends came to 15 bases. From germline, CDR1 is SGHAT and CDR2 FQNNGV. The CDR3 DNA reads TGTGCCAGCAGCTTGAGGACACAGGGAGCCACTGAAGCTTTCTTT. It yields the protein CASSLRTQGATEAFF. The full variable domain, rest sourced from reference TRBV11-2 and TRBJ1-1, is EAGVAQSPRYKIIEKRQSVAFWCNPISGHATLYWYQQILGQGPKLLIQFQNNGVVDDSQLPKDRFSAERLKGVDSTLKIQPAKLEDSAVYLCASSLRTQGATEAFFGQGTRLTVV.

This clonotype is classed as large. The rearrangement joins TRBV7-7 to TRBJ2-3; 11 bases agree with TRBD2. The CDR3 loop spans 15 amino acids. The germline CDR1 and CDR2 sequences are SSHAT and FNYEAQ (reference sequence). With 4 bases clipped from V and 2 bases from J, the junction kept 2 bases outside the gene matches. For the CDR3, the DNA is TGTGCCAGCAGCTGGGGACTAGCGGACACAGATACGCAGTATTTT. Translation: CASSWGLADTDTQYF.